These T cell receptor beta chains were read from a single sample in a study of blood T cell repertoires in COVID-19. The method was immunoSEQ multiplex PCR; TCRdb's version includes in-frame clones alone and lacks a portion of them. The sample has more than 200,000 clones, more than 85% seen once. The specimen sequenced was peripheral blood. These receptor sequences come from a man aged 35-49 years with acute or convalescent COVID-19. Each CDR3 is given with its conserved first and last residue. The D gene is left open where the match is weak. The size entry is marked missing in some rows and otherwise reads once, few, many or a size class.

- | - | TRBJ2-4 | TRBV7-9 | TGTGCCAGCAGCCCGGACTCCGGGCTCAGTGGGCGAAACATTCAGTACTTC | CASSPDSGLSGRNIQYF
- | - | TRBJ2-6 | TRBV5-4 | TGTGCCAGCAGCTCTATAAACTCTGGGGCCAACGTCCTGACTTTC | CASSSINSGANVLTF
- | - | TRBJ1-2 | TRBV28 | TGTGCCAGCAGTGCCCCAGGGGATTATGGCTACACCTTC | CASSAPGDYGYTF
TRBD1 | - | TRBJ1-1 | TRBV3-1/TRBV3-2 | TGTGCCAGCAGCCGGGGACAGGGAGAGTACGCTGAAGCTTTCTTT | CASSRGQGEYAEAFF
- | - | TRBJ1-5 | TRBV6-6 | TGTGCCAGCAGTTACTCCGGGGAGGGTCAGCCCCAGCATTTT | CASSYSGEGQPQHF
TRBD1 | - | TRBJ1-4 | TRBV7-9 | TGTGCCAGCAGCCTCCCGACAGGGGGAAGTGAAAAACTGTTTTTT | CASSLPTGGSEKLFF
- | - | TRBJ1-2 | TRBV12-3/TRBV12-4 | TGTGCCACCTCGGGGGGGGTCAATGGCTACACCTTC | CATSGGVNGYTF
- | few | TRBJ2-2 | TRBV7-2 | TGTGCCAGCAGCTTAAGGGCGGGGAACACCGGGGAGCTGTTTTTT | CASSLRAGNTGELFF
TRBD1 | - | TRBJ1-3 | TRBV28 | TGTGCCAGCAGAGAAACAGGGGCCCTCTCTGGAAACACCATATATTTT | CASRETGALSGNTIYF
TRBD2 | - | TRBJ2-7 | TRBV6-5 | TGTGCCAGCAGCCTAGGACTAGCGTCCTACGAGCAGTACTTC | CASSLGLASYEQYF
TRBD1 | - | TRBJ1-1 | TRBV28 | TGTGCCAGCAGCCTGAGACAGGGAAAAGCTTTCTTT | CASSLRQGKAFF
TRBD1 | - | TRBJ2-5 | TRBV27 | TGTGCCAGCAGCCCAGGGGGTCGAGAGACCCAGTACTTC | CASSPGGRETQYF
- | - | TRBJ2-2 | TRBV7-8 | TGTGCCAGCAGCCCGGGCAGGGGAGGGGACACCGGGGAGCTGTTTTTT | CASSPGRGGDTGELFF
- | - | TRBJ1-1 | TRBV19 | TGTGCCAGTAGCTGGAGACGGGTGAACACTGAAGCTTTCTTT | CASSWRRVNTEAFF
- | - | TRBJ1-1 | TRBV18 | TGTGCCAGCTCAGAGTATCACAGCCAGAACACTGAAGCTTTCTTT | CASSEYHSQNTEAFF
TRBD2 | - | TRBJ2-7 | TRBV18 | TGTGCCAGCTCACAGGGACTAGCGGAGTCGAAATTC | CASSQGLAESKF
- | - | TRBJ2-3 | TRBV3-1/TRBV3-2 | TGTGCCAGCAGCCCCTCCCGGGACTCCCGCACAGATACGCAGTATTTT | CASSPSRDSRTDTQYF
- | - | TRBJ2-7 | TRBV3-1/TRBV3-2 | TGTGCCAGCAGCCAAGCACCCCCAGGGAACTTTGGAGAGCAGTACTTC | CASSQAPPGNFGEQYF
TRBD1 | - | TRBJ1-1 | TRBV14 | TGTGCCAGCAGTCCAGGGGGAAATTCTGAAGCTTTCTTT | CASSPGGNSEAFF
TRBD1 | - | TRBJ1-5 | TRBV6-5 | TGTGCCAGCAGACGGACAGGGGACAATCAGCCCCAGCATTTT | CASRRTGDNQPQHF
- | - | TRBJ2-3 | TRBV28 | TGTGCCAGCAGTCCCCCGACAGATAGCACAGATACGCAGTATTTT | CASSPPTDSTDTQYF
TRBD2 | - | TRBJ2-1 | TRBV5-1 | TGCGCCAGCAGCTGGGGGGGGTCGGATGAGCAGTTCTTC | CASSWGGSDEQFF
TRBD1 | - | TRBJ1-6 | TRBV7-2 | TGTGCCAGCAGCAATCGACAGGGAAATTCACCCCTCCACTTT | CASSNRQGNSPLHF
TRBD1 | - | TRBJ2-7 | TRBV18 | TGTGCCAGCTCACCTCAGAAGACAGGGTCCTACGAGCAGTACTTC | CASSPQKTGSYEQYF
- | - | TRBJ2-4 | TRBV14 | TGTGCTCCAGGGGAGTTAGCCAAAAACATTCAGTACTTC | CAPGELAKNIQYF
- | - | TRBJ1-3 | TRBV28 | TGTGCCAGCAGTCCCCCGGGGGCTGGAAACACCATATATTTT | CASSPPGAGNTIYF
TRBD2 | - | TRBJ2-1 | TRBV9 | TGTGCCAGCAGCGCAAACCCATCAAGGGGGACTAGCGGGAGGGCCAGCTACAATGAGCAGTTCTTC | CASSANPSRGTSGRASYNEQFF
- | few | TRBJ1-5 | TRBV12-3/TRBV12-4 | TGTGCCAGCAGTTTTAGCGATCAGCCCCAGCATTTT | CASSFSDQPQHF
TRBD2 | - | TRBJ2-7 | TRBV3-1/TRBV3-2 | TGTGCCAGCAGCCAAAATGCGGGAGGAGACGAGCAGTACTTC | CASSQNAGGDEQYF
TRBD2 | - | TRBJ2-3 | TRBV4-2 | TGTGCCAGCAGCCAAGTGTCAGCGGGAGTCACAGATACGCAGTATTTT | CASSQVSAGVTDTQYF
TRBD1 | - | TRBJ1-2 | TRBV5-1 | TGCGCCAGGGAGGGGACAGGGCGAGATAACTATGGCTACACCTTC | CAREGTGRDNYGYTF
TRBD1 | - | TRBJ1-4 | TRBV5-8 | TGTGCCAGCAGCTCCTGGGACAGGGGAGGGGAAAAACTGTTTTTT | CASSSWDRGGEKLFF
- | once | TRBJ1-3 | TRBV3-1/TRBV3-2 | TGTGCCAGCAGTCTCCCCCCGGGAGTCTCTGGAAACACCATATATTTT | CASSLPPGVSGNTIYF
- | - | TRBJ1-5 | TRBV6-1 | TGTGCCAGCAGCTCCCAAGCGGGGAATCAGCCCCAGCATTTT | CASSSQAGNQPQHF
- | - | TRBJ2-3 | TRBV7-3 | TGTGCCAGCAGCTTACCGACTGGGGATACGCAGTATTTT | CASSLPTGDTQYF
- | - | TRBJ1-5 | TRBV4-2 | TGTGCCAGCAGCCAAGAGTCCGGGCAGGGGCATCAGCCCCAGCATTTT | CASSQESGQGHQPQHF
TRBD2 | - | TRBJ2-3 | TRBV19 | TGTGCCAGTAGTATGCTGCAGCGGGGGGGGAGAGATACGCAGTATTTT | CASSMLQRGGRDTQYF